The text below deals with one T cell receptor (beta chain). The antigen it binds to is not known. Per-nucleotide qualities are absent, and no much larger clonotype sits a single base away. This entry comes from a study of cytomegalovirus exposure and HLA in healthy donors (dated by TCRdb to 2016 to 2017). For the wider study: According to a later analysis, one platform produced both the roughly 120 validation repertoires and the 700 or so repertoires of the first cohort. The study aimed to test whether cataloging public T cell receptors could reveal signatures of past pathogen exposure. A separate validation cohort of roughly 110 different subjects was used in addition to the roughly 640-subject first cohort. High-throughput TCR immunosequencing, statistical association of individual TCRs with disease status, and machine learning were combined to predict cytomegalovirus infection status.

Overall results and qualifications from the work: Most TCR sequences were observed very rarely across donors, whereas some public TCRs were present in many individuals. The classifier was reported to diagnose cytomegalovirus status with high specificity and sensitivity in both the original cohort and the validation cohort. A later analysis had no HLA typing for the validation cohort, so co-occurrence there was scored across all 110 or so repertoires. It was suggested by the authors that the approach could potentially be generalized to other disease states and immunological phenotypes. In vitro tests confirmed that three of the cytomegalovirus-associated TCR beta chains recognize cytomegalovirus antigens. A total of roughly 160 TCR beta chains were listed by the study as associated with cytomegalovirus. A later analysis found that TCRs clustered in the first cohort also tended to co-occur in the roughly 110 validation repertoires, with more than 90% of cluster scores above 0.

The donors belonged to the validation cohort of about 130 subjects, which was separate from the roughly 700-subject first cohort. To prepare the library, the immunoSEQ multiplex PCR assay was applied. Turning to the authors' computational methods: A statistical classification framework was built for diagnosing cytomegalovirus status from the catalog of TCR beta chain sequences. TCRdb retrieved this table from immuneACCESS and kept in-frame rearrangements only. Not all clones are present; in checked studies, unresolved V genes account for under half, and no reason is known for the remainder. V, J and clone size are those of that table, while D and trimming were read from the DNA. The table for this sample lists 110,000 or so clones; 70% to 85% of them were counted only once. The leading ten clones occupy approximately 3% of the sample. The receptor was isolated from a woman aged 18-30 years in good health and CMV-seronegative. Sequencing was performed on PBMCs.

This receptor has the CDR3 CASSLGQGPSYEQYF. The bases are TGCGCCAGCAGCCTAGGACAGGGGCCGTCCTACGAGCAGTACTTC. The chain links TRBV4-1 with TRBJ2-7, with 9 bases matching TRBD1. According to the germline V gene, CDR1 reads MGHRA and CDR2 reads YSYEKL. From the cysteine through the phenylalanine, the CDR3 covers 15 amino acids. The CDR3 DNA has 45 bases and is translated from base 1. V is cut back by 4 bases and J by 1 base, with 5 bases in the junction unmatched.